This T cell receptor (beta chain) was sequenced for a study of blood T cell repertoires in COVID-19. Study as a whole: Material from acute and convalescent COVID-19 was sourced from the United States, Italy and Spain. Sample material is recorded as cDNA or gDNA derived from T cells, B-cell-depleted T cells, or PBMCs.

Germline lookup yields CDR1 SGHRS and CDR2 YFSETQ. There are 15 residues in the CDR3. Trimming took 2 bases from V and 7 from J; bases not matched to a gene: 8. Seattle-derived patients entered the study during active infection and were followed longitudinally. In the authors' workflow: Counts of nucleated cells, estimated from reference gene primer amplification, were obtained. Assay used: immunoSEQ multiplex PCR; TCRdb lists only in-frame clones, some missing. The V and J calls and the clone size are those of that table, but D and trimming were determined from the DNA. The data show about 130,000 clones, around nine tenths seen once. In this sample, this clone turned up a few times.

V usage is TRBV5-1 and J usage is TRBJ2-7; TRBD1 aligns across 11 bases. The source material was peripheral blood. The TCR was taken from a woman in her 70s with COVID-19, enrolled during active disease. CDR3 DNA sequence: TGCGCCAGCAGCTTCGGACAGGGGGCCATGAAAGAGCAGTACTTC. Its translation is CASSFGQGAMKEQYF.